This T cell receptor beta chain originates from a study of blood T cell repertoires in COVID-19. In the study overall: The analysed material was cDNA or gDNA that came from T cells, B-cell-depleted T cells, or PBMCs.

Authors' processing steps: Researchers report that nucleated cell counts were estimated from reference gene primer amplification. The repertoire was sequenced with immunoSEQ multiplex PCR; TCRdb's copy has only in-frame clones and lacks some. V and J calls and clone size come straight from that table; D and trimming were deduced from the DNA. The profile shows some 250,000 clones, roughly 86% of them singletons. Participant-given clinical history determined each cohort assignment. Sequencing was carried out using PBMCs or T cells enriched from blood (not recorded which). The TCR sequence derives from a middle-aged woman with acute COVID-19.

CDR3: CASSPRTGEDEQYF. The CDR3 DNA sequence: TGTGCCAGCTCACCACGCACAGGGGAAGACGAGCAGTACTTC. The chain employs TRBV18 and TRBJ2-7; 7 positions match TRBD1. The CDR3 has 14 amino acids. V trimming: 1 base; J trimming: 5 bases; junction bases outside the gene matches: 5. The germline V gene has CDR1 KGHSH and CDR2 LQKENI.